Listed below are T cell receptor beta chains from one sample, sequenced in a study of cytomegalovirus exposure and HLA in healthy donors. Repertoires were generated with immunoSEQ multiplex PCR, while TCRdb's copy carries only in-frame clones and drops some. The sample lists approximately 230,000 clones; roughly 90% were seen once. Source material: PBMCs. The receptors were gathered from a man aged 18 to 29 in good health and CMV-seropositive. Each CDR3 is given with its conserved first and last residue. D genes are given only for firm matches. Size is stated for part of the rows, as once, few or many counts, or as a class when the clone is expanded.

j_call d_call clone_size v_call cdr3_length cdr3_aa cdr3_nt
TRBJ2-7 NA NA TRBV29-1 15 CSVIRVLEVSYEQYF TGCAGCGTTATCCGGGTCTTGGAGGTCTCCTACGAGCAGTACTTC
TRBJ1-1 NA NA TRBV2 12 CASSQGYTEAFF TGTGCCAGCAGTCAGGGGTACACTGAAGCTTTCTTT
TRBJ2-7 NA NA TRBV30 11 CAWTKTYEQYF TGTGCCTGGACAAAAACCTACGAGCAGTACTTC
TRBJ1-3 NA NA TRBV29-1 14 CSAEDSHSGNTIYF TGCAGCGCCGAGGACAGCCACTCTGGAAACACCATATATTTT
TRBJ1-2 NA NA TRBV15 16 CATSRDPVAGDYGYTF TGTGCCACCAGCAGAGATCCTGTGGCGGGGGATTATGGCTACACCTTC
TRBJ2-1 NA NA TRBV7-2 13 CASSSNSYNEQFF TGTGCCAGCAGCTCCAATTCCTACAATGAGCAGTTCTTC
TRBJ1-5 NA NA TRBV6-1 13 CASSETPGVTQHF TGTGCCAGCAGTGAAACTCCAGGGGTCACCCAGCATTTT
TRBJ2-1 NA once TRBV9 15 CASSVTGSSYNEQFF TGTGCCAGCAGCGTAACCGGGAGCTCCTACAATGAGCAGTTCTTC
TRBJ2-1 NA many TRBV28 22 CASSLSMGSRDPEIGGYNEQFF TGTGCCAGCAGTTTATCGATGGGTTCGCGGGACCCGGAAATAGGGGGATACAATGAGCAGTTCTTC
TRBJ1-5 TRBD1 NA TRBV7-2 15 CASQDYRGGNQPQHF TGTGCCAGCCAAGACTACAGGGGTGGCAATCAGCCCCAGCATTTT
TRBJ2-7 NA few TRBV7-6 15 CASSSAQGEGYEQYF TGTGCCAGCAGCTCCGCCCAGGGTGAGGGGTACGAGCAGTACTTC
TRBJ1-5 TRBD1 NA TRBV7-8 15 CASSGWDRDNQPQHF TGTGCCAGCAGCGGGTGGGACAGAGACAATCAGCCCCAGCATTTT
TRBJ2-3 NA NA TRBV5-1 15 CASSFLDVRTDTQYF TGCGCCAGCAGCTTTCTAGACGTGCGCACAGATACGCAGTATTTT
TRBJ1-1 NA NA TRBV6-5 14 CASRRDTMNTEAFF TGTGCCAGCAGGCGGGACACCATGAACACTGAAGCTTTCTTT
TRBJ2-1 TRBD2 NA TRBV13 15 CASSLGLAGKYEQFF TGTGCCAGCAGCTTAGGGTTAGCGGGAAAGTATGAGCAGTTCTTC
TRBJ1-5 TRBD1 NA TRBV27 15 CASSPMGRGSQPQHF TGTGCCAGCAGTCCAATGGGCAGGGGGTCTCAGCCCCAGCATTTT
TRBJ2-1 TRBD2 once TRBV5-4 15 CASSLIRGEDNEQFF TGTGCCAGCAGCCTGATTCGGGGGGAAGACAATGAGCAGTTCTTC
TRBJ1-5 NA NA TRBV7-2 13 CASSFQGNQPQHF TGTGCCAGCAGCTTCCAGGGCAATCAGCCCCAGCATTTT
TRBJ2-1 NA NA TRBV11-2 15 CASSDGPTAYNEQFF TGTGCCAGCAGCGACGGACCGACGGCCTACAATGAGCAGTTCTTC
TRBJ1-1 NA NA TRBV7-2 13 CASSPRLNTEAFF TGTGCCAGCAGCCCTAGATTGAACACTGAAGCTTTCTTT
TRBJ2-7 TRBD2 NA TRBV5-1 14 CASSLVAGSYEQYF TGCGCCAGCAGCTTGGTAGCGGGGAGCTACGAGCAGTACTTC
TRBJ2-5 TRBD2 NA TRBV6-4 15 CASSPTSGSVETQYF TGTGCCAGCAGTCCCACTAGCGGGAGCGTAGAGACCCAGTACTTC
TRBJ2-7 TRBD1 NA TRBV6-1 15 CASSGRTGSSYEQYF TGTGCCAGCAGTGGAAGGACAGGGAGCTCCTACGAGCAGTACTTC
TRBJ2-3 NA NA TRBV7-2 12 CASSLQRDTQYF TGTGCCAGCAGCTTACAGCGTGATACGCAGTATTTT
TRBJ2-6 NA NA TRBV6-5 15 CASRPQKFGANVLTF TGTGCCAGCAGACCACAGAAGTTCGGGGCCAACGTCCTGACTTTC
TRBJ1-5 TRBD1 NA TRBV6-5 14 CASSSDRDNQPQHF TGTGCCAGCAGTTCAGACAGGGACAACCAGCCCCAGCATTTT
TRBJ2-3 NA NA TRBV27 12 CASKASTDTQYF TGTGCCAGCAAAGCTAGCACAGATACGCAGTATTTT
TRBJ2-7 NA NA TRBV28 19 CASSSPNQRHSAPPYEQYF TGTGCCAGCAGTTCACCCAACCAACGACACTCGGCACCCCCCTACGAGCAGTACTTC
TRBJ1-5 NA NA TRBV19 13 CASRPGHIQPQHF TGTGCCAGTAGACCGGGACATATTCAGCCCCAGCATTTT
TRBJ2-1 NA NA TRBV7-8 15 CASSLAGGTYNEQFF TGTGCCAGCAGCTTAGCAGGCGGGACCTACAATGAGCAGTTCTTC
TRBJ2-1 NA NA TRBV4-1 13 CASSRFWGHEQFF TGCGCCAGCAGCCGGTTTTGGGGGCATGAGCAGTTCTTC
TRBJ2-1 NA once TRBV4-1 16 CASSHRRLDRKGEQFF TGCGCCAGCAGCCACCGGAGGCTAGACAGGAAAGGTGAGCAGTTCTTC
TRBJ2-1 TRBD2 NA TRBV9 17 CASSVGASGRAIDEQFF TGTGCCAGCAGCGTAGGAGCTAGCGGGAGGGCCATAGATGAGCAGTTCTTC
TRBJ2-5 NA NA TRBV18 14 CASSPASEQETQYF TGTGCCAGCTCACCGGCTAGCGAACAAGAGACCCAGTACTTC
TRBJ2-1 NA NA TRBV2 11 CASRYSNEQFF TGTGCCAGCAGATATTCTAATGAGCAGTTCTTC
TRBJ1-4 NA NA TRBV20-1 11 CSADDREKLFF TGCAGTGCTGACGACCGGGAAAAACTGTTTTTT
TRBJ2-3 NA NA TRBV5-1 14 CASSFERRTDTQYF TGCGCCAGCAGCTTTGAGCGACGCACAGATACGCAGTATTTT